The text below deals with one T cell receptor beta chain. Antigen specificity is unknown. From germline, CDR1 is LGHNT and CDR2 FRNRAP. The CDR3 extends over 14 amino acids. V lost 8 bases and J lost 2, with 13 bases in between. These data are taken from a study of Ad26.COV2.S vaccination and SARS-CoV-2 variants. Looking at the study overall: Donor allocation was to the COV1001 Ad26.COV2.S trial arm. Whole-study findings and limits: Recipients of vaccine and of placebo showed similar breadth of their non-spike TCR repertoires. Higher spike-specific TCR breadth was found in vaccine recipients than in placebo recipients.

Treatment reported: approximately 18 received Ad26.COV2.S at low or high dose, single or two shots; roughly five received placebo; per-sample allocation not given. Samples analyzed were those drawn on day 63 after the first vaccine or placebo injection. Vaccination employed an Ad26 vector expressing the Wuhan-strain SARS-CoV-2 spike. The data were produced by immunoSEQ multiplex PCR, yet TCRdb's version contains in-frame clones alone and is incomplete. The sample contains 440,000 or so clones, about 92% of which appear only once. The sequencing used peripheral blood, collected in a trial of Ad26.COV2.S vaccine versus placebo. This TCR was recovered from a person between 18 and 65 years old who received the Ad26.COV2.S COVID-19 vaccine or a placebo. The chain carries TRBV12-5 and TRBJ1-5; D unresolved. The CDR3 is CASQAGVGNQPQHF. DNA for the CDR3: TGTGCTAGTCAGGCAGGAGTCGGCAATCAGCCCCAGCATTTT. The entire variable domain, with the rest obtained from reference TRBV12-5 and TRBJ1-5, is as follows: DARVTQTPRHKVTEMGQEVTMRCQPILGHNTVFWYRQTMMQGLELLAYFRNRAPLDDSGMPKDRFSAEMPDATLATLKIQPSEPRDSAVYFCASQAGVGNQPQHFGDGTRLSIL.